A selection of T cell receptor beta chains follows, all from one sample in a study of blood T cell repertoires in COVID-19. Profiling relied on immunoSEQ multiplex PCR, and the TCRdb table lists in-frame clones only, not all of them. This table holds about 24,000 clones, more than 75% found once. Sequences were obtained from peripheral blood. All receptors derive from a human donor with active COVID-19. The donor label of this sample is uncertain. Each CDR3 is given with its conserved first and last residue. D genes are given only for firm matches. Clone size is given for some rows only: seen once, a few or many times, or a class if the clone is expanded.

TRBV18,TRBJ1-6,once,TRBD1,CASSDSRGTTISPLHF,TGTGCCAGCTCGGATTCCAGGGGGACGACGATATCACCCCTCCACTTT
TRBV27,TRBJ2-6,.,.,CASSPWTKGPGANVLTF,TGTGCCAGCAGCCCTTGGACAAAAGGGCCTGGGGCCAACGTCCTGACTTTC
TRBV3-1/TRBV3-2,TRBJ2-2,.,TRBD2,CASSPRAGATHTGELFF,TGTGCCAGCAGCCCAAGAGCGGGGGCCACCCACACCGGGGAGCTGTTTTTT
TRBV4-1,TRBJ2-3,.,.,CASSRGPIILEYSTDTQYF,TGCGCCAGCAGCCGAGGGCCCATAATCCTCGAGTATAGCACAGATACGCAGTATTTT
TRBV7-3,TRBJ2-2,.,TRBD2,CASSLLAGAHTGELFF,TGTGCCAGCAGCCTACTGGCGGGAGCGCACACCGGGGAGCTGTTTTTT
TRBV28,TRBJ2-1,.,.,CASSPGPLAHNEQFF,TGTGCCAGCAGTCCTGGACCCCTAGCCCACAATGAGCAGTTCTTC
TRBV7-3,TRBJ2-7,few,TRBD1,CASSLTGTGVNEQYF,TGTGCCAGCAGCTTAACTGGGACAGGGGTCAACGAGCAGTACTTC
TRBV6-6,TRBJ2-3,.,TRBD2,CASSPGTSWGGTDTQYF,TGTGCCAGCAGTCCTGGGACTAGCTGGGGTGGCACAGATACGCAGTATTTT
TRBV5-4,TRBJ1-1,.,.,CASSLGPEGGTEAFF,TGTGCCAGCAGCTTGGGCCCGGAGGGAGGGACTGAAGCTTTCTTT
TRBV5-1,TRBJ1-2,.,.,CASTPGGSGYTF,TGCGCCAGCACCCCGGGAGGTAGCGGCTACACCTTC
TRBV7-3,TRBJ2-1,.,.,CASSLGQKDEQFF,TGTGCCAGCAGCTTAGGGCAGAAGGATGAGCAGTTCTTC
TRBV3-1/TRBV3-2,TRBJ2-7,.,TRBD2,CASSQERSGGIKQYF,TGTGCCAGCAGCCAAGAGAGAAGCGGGGGGATTAAGCAGTACTTC
TRBV11-2,TRBJ2-7,.,TRBD2,CASSHGLAYEQYF,TGTGCCAGCAGCCACGGACTAGCCTACGAGCAGTACTTC
TRBV7-2,TRBJ1-5,.,.,CASSLYSGGGQPQHF,TGTGCCAGCAGCTTATACTCCGGGGGTGGTCAGCCCCAGCATTTT
TRBV12-3/TRBV12-4,TRBJ2-5,once,TRBD2,CASSRDYVASQYF,TGTGCCAGCAGTCGGGACTACGTAGCGTCCCAGTACTTC
TRBV7-2,TRBJ1-2,.,.,CASSLGHNYGYTF,TGTGCCAGCAGCTTAGGACATAACTATGGCTACACCTTC
TRBV15,TRBJ1-6,.,.,CATSRDRSPLHF,TGTGCCACCAGCAGAGACCGTTCACCCCTCCACTTT
TRBV18,TRBJ2-1,.,.,CASSPQAAGEQFF,TGTGCCAGCTCACCACAGGCAGCCGGGGAGCAGTTCTTC
TRBV6-1,TRBJ1-5,.,.,CASSDPRQPQHF,TGTGCCAGCAGTGACCCTCGGCAGCCCCAGCATTTT
TRBV7-2,TRBJ1-2,.,TRBD1,CASSQGQGGGYTF,TGTGCCAGCAGCCAGGGACAGGGGGGAGGCTACACCTTC
TRBV28,TRBJ1-1,.,TRBD1,CASSLGTGGVAFF,TGTGCCAGCAGTTTAGGAACAGGGGGTGTAGCTTTCTTT
TRBV30,TRBJ2-2,.,.,CAWAQGPGELFF,TGTGCCTGGGCTCAGGGTCCCGGGGAGCTGTTTTTT
TRBV11-3,TRBJ2-7,.,TRBD2,CASSPQITSVGQYF,TGTGCCAGCAGCCCTCAAATCACTAGCGTGGGGCAGTACTTC
TRBV6-1,TRBJ2-1,.,.,CASSELALNNEQFF,TGTGCCAGCAGTGAACTAGCGCTCAACAATGAGCAGTTCTTC
TRBV18,TRBJ2-1,.,.,CASSPGGSFNEQFF,TGTGCCAGCTCACCAGGGGGGAGCTTCAATGAGCAGTTCTTC
TRBV7-2,TRBJ2-4,.,.,CASSSGRGEKNIQYF,TGTGCCAGCAGCTCCGGCAGGGGGGAGAAGAACATTCAGTACTTC
TRBV4-1,TRBJ1-6,few,.,CASSQGNIQGSPLHF,TGCGCCAGCAGCCAAGGAAATATACAGGGAAGCCCCCTCCACTTT
TRBV18,TRBJ1-1,.,.,CASSPGGWDTEAFF,TGTGCCAGCTCACCAGGGGGCTGGGACACTGAAGCTTTCTTT
TRBV29-1,TRBJ2-3,.,TRBD1,CSVDPRGTGPDTQYF,TGCAGCGTTGATCCGAGGGGGACAGGGCCAGATACGCAGTATTTT
TRBV7-6,TRBJ2-5,.,.,CASSSAGETQYF,TGTGCCAGCAGCTCCGCGGGGGAGACCCAGTACTTC
TRBV9,TRBJ1-2,.,.,CASSSGGAYGYTF,TGTGCCAGCAGCTCTGGGGGCGCCTATGGCTACACCTTC
TRBV7-2,TRBJ2-7,.,TRBD2,CASSFGGGSSYEQYF,TGTGCCAGCAGCTTTGGCGGGGGGAGCTCCTACGAGCAGTACTTC
TRBV2,TRBJ1-5,.,.,CASRQDSYSNQPQHF,TGTGCCAGCAGGCAGGACAGTTACAGCAATCAGCCCCAGCATTTT
TRBV9,TRBJ2-2,.,TRBD1,CASSGGQGFGELFF,TGTGCCAGCAGCGGGGGACAGGGGTTCGGGGAGCTGTTTTTT
TRBV30,TRBJ2-5,.,TRBD2,CAWRLAGLETQYF,TGTGCCTGGAGGCTAGCGGGGCTGGAGACCCAGTACTTC
TRBV28,TRBJ2-5,.,TRBD2,CASSTSGRVETQYF,TGTGCCAGCAGTACTAGCGGGAGAGTTGAGACCCAGTACTTC
TRBV3-1/TRBV3-2,TRBJ1-6,few,TRBD1,CASSLAGGHYNSPLHF,TGTGCCAGCAGCCTGGCAGGGGGCCACTATAATTCACCCCTCCACTTT
TRBV11-1,TRBJ2-3,.,.,CASSLSVTDTQYF,TGTGCCAGCAGCTTATCCGTCACAGATACGCAGTATTTT
TRBV6-5,TRBJ1-4,.,TRBD1,CASKPGQGNEKLFF,TGTGCCAGCAAACCGGGACAGGGGAATGAAAAACTGTTTTTT
TRBV5-1,TRBJ2-5,.,TRBD2,CASSSDSWREQYF,TGCGCCAGCAGCTCGGACTCCTGGCGGGAGCAGTACTTC
TRBV3-1/TRBV3-2,TRBJ1-2,.,.,CPSGRQGRNYGYTF,TGCCCAAGCGGAAGACAAGGCAGGAACTATGGCTACACCTTC
TRBV5-1,TRBJ2-5,once,TRBD1,CASSRSGTGEETQYF,TGCGCCTCATCCCGGTCCGGGACAGGGGAAGAGACCCAGTACTTC
TRBV20-1,TRBJ1-1,once,TRBD1,CSALRDREAFF,TGCAGTGCTCTGAGGGACAGGGAAGCTTTCTTT
TRBV5-1,TRBJ2-7,.,TRBD2,CASSLAGGGPYEQYF,TGCGCCAGCAGCTTGGCGGGGGGGGGCCCCTACGAGCAGTACTTC
TRBV30,TRBJ1-1,.,TRBD1,CAWREPDRVTEAFF,TGTGCCTGGAGGGAACCGGACAGGGTCACTGAAGCTTTCTTT
TRBV4-3,TRBJ1-2,.,.,CASSQDRGVGYTF,TGCGCCAGCAGCCAAGATCGCGGTGTTGGCTACACCTTC
TRBV4-1,TRBJ1-4,.,.,CASSPLRAGDEKLFF,TGCGCCAGCAGTCCACTGAGGGCGGGGGATGAAAAACTGTTTTTT
TRBV7-9,TRBJ1-6,few,.,CASSGDARASPLHF,TGTGCCAGCAGCGGAGATGCCAGGGCCTCACCCCTCCACTTT
TRBV29-1,TRBJ1-2,.,TRBD1,CSVAQGGNYGYTF,TGCAGCGTCGCACAGGGGGGTAACTATGGCTACACCTTC
TRBV18,TRBJ2-7,.,TRBD1,CASSPTQGAKNEQYF,TGTGCCAGCTCACCAACGCAGGGGGCTAAGAACGAGCAGTACTTC
TRBV27,TRBJ1-2,.,.,CASSAGTYFSYGYTF,TGTGCCAGCAGCGCCGGGACATATTTCAGCTATGGCTACACCTTC
TRBV5-4,TRBJ2-7,once,TRBD1,CASSLWGQGRYEQYF,TGTGCCAGCAGCTTGTGGGGACAGGGGAGGTACGAGCAGTACTTC
TRBV18,TRBJ1-1,.,TRBD1,CASSPYGQDDSTEAFF,TGTGCCAGCTCACCTTACGGACAGGACGACTCTACTGAAGCTTTCTTT